Below are 7 T cell receptor beta chains sequenced from a single sample in a study of cytomegalovirus exposure and HLA in healthy donors. 13 Jbeta primers and 60 Vbeta primers were used for the PCR. Libraries were prepared by immunoSEQ multiplex PCR; TCRdb keeps only in-frame clonotypes and omits some of them. Among some 140,000 clones listed, more than 70% were seen once. The sequenced sample consisted of PBMCs. The receptors were gathered from a male donor in good health and CMV-seronegative.

This chain connects TRBV11-2 to TRBJ2-1; a weak D match, TRBD2 (6 bases). This CDR3 is built from 14 residues. Deletions cut 0 bases from V and 9 bases from J, with 12 bases between. Germline assignment: CDR1 SGHAT and CDR2 FQNNGV. The chain's CDR3 is CASSLERGRGEQFF. The CDR3 DNA sequence: TGTGCCAGCAGCTTAGAAAGAGGGCGGGGTGAGCAGTTCTTC.

The chain joins TRBV5-1 to TRBJ2-7; D may be TRBD2 (6 bases). The CDR3 runs 14 residues. Trimming pared 0 bases from V and 2 bases from J, leaving 9 bases between. CDR1 is SGHRS and CDR2 is YFSETQ in the germline V gene. As DNA, the CDR3 is TGCGCCAGCAGCTTGGGGGGGGACCCCTACGAGCAGTACTTC. Its translation is CASSLGGDPYEQYF. The full variable domain, completed using reference TRBV5-1 and TRBJ2-7, is KAGVTQTPRYLIKTRGQQVTLSCSPISGHRSVSWYQQTPGQGLQFLFEYFSETQRNKGNFPGRFSGRQFSNSRSEMNVSTLELGDSALYLCASSLGGDPYEQYFGPGTRLTVT.

The chain couples TRBV2 to TRBJ1-5; TRBD1 agrees at 7 bases. V gave up 1 base and J gave up 7 bases; unmatched junction bases: 4. This CDR3 is built from 14 residues. Per germline, CDR1 SNHLY and CDR2 FYNNEI. CDR3 sequence reads: CASSEGRGQQPQHF. CDR3 bases: TGTGCCAGCAGTGAAGGTAGGGGGCAGCAGCCCCAGCATTTT.

This clone appeared many times. This chain connects TRBV15 to TRBJ2-7; 8 bases are shared with TRBD2. The CDR3 length is 15 residues. The germline gives CDR1 LNHNV, CDR2 YYDKDF (reference sequence). J lost 4 bases, V lost 4 bases, and 9 bases had no gene match. CDR3 residues: CATSKGVGGAYEQYF. The CDR3 DNA follows: TGTGCCACCAGCAAAGGAGTCGGGGGGGCTTACGAGCAGTACTTC.

This clone was recorded once. The chain uses TRBV18 and TRBJ1-1; TRBD1 matches 12 bases. V lost 2 bases and J lost 7; bases outside the gene matches: 5. The germline CDR1 and CDR2 sequences are KGHSH and LQKENI. The CDR3 spans 15 residues. The CDR3 is CASSPTGQGAGEAFF. The CDR3 nucleotides read TGTGCCAGCTCACCAACGGGACAGGGGGCGGGTGAAGCTTTCTTT. The whole variable domain, filled in from reference TRBV18 and TRBJ1-1, reads NAGVMQNPRHLVRRRGQEARLRCSPMKGHSHVYWYRQLPEEGLKFMVYLQKENIIDESGMPKERFSAEFPKEGPSILRIQQVVRGDSAAYFCASSPTGQGAGEAFFGQGTRLTVV.

The chain employs TRBV2 and TRBJ1-6; D perhaps matches TRBD1 (5 bases). V was shortened by 9 bases and J by 4 bases, with 16 bases between the two germline ends. CDR1 SNHLY and CDR2 FYNNEI come from the germline V gene. The CDR3 sequence is 15 residues long. The CDR3 spells CASTAGGNYNSPLHF. In DNA form, the CDR3 reads TGTGCCAGTACCGCCGGGGGTAATTATAATTCACCCCTCCACTTT.

J is TRBJ1-2 and V is TRBV5-4; no firm D call. The V end was cut by 4 bases, the J end by 5 bases, with 12 bases between. The CDR3 extends over 13 amino acids. Germline CDR1 reads SGHNT; CDR2 reads YYREEE (reference sequence). The CDR3 loop reads CASSGGRTYGYTF. Here the CDR3 DNA reads TGTGCCAGCAGCGGCGGGCGGACTTATGGCTACACCTTC. The full variable domain, its missing parts supplied by reference TRBV5-4 and TRBJ1-2, is ETGVTQSPTHLIKTRGQQVTLRCSSQSGHNTVSWYQQALGQGPQFIFQYYREEENGRGNFPPRFSGLQFPNYSSELNVNALELDDSALYLCASSGGRTYGYTFGSGTRLTVV.